Below, 9 T cell receptor beta chains from the same sample are listed, as sequenced in a study of response to subunit inactivated influenza vaccine. MiXCR, run by TCRdb on the RT-PCR reads, gives a single entry per CDR3 protein. The sample carries hundreds of thousands of distinct CDR3 sequences, less than 15% recorded once. The sample consisted of PBMCs from blood, taken 14 to 15 days before vaccination. These receptors were taken from a man aged 50-59 years who received an inactivated influenza vaccine.

This clonotype was found a few times. The chain carries TRBV9 and TRBJ2-5; D might be TRBD2 (7 bases). Germline values: CDR1 SGDLS, CDR2 YYNGEE. V dropped 0 bases and J dropped 5 bases, with 14 bases sitting between them. The CDR3 loop spans 15 amino acids. The CDR3 sequence is CASSVAPRGGETQYF. Here the CDR3 DNA reads TGTGCCAGCAGCGTAGCTCCCAGGGGAGGGGAGACCCAGTACTTC.

The gene calls are TRBV7-9 and TRBJ2-5; TRBD2 might be the D (5 bases). Per germline, CDR1 SEHNR and CDR2 FQNEAQ (reference sequence). There are 14 residues in the CDR3. V was clipped by 1 base and J by 5 bases, with 11 bases between them. DNA of the CDR3: TGTGCCAGCAGCTTAGAGCCGAGAGGGGAGACCCAGTACTTC. Translating gives CASSLEPRGETQYF.

This chain uses TRBV12-3 or TRBV12-4 with TRBJ2-4; possibly TRBD1 or TRBD2 for D (5 bases each). CDR3 length: 14 amino acids. Trimming took 8 bases from V and 0 from J, leaving 11 bases between them. This CDR3 is CASRDGVAKNIQYF. DNA for the CDR3: TGTGCCAGCCGGGACGGAGTAGCCAAAAACATTCAGTACTTC.

This clonotype was detected a few times. The V and J genes are TRBV27 and TRBJ2-5, with D possibly called TRBD1 or TRBD2 (5 bases each). Looked up from germline, CDR1 is MNHEY and CDR2 is SMNVEV (reference sequence). The CDR3 is 14 residues long. Trimming took off 3 bases at V and 6 bases at J, with 14 bases between the two ends. Written as DNA, the CDR3 is TGTGCCAGCAGTTTGGGTAGGGGCGGGCAGACCCAGTACTTC. Its protein product is CASSLGRGGQTQYF.

The chain couples TRBV20-1 to TRBJ2-1; maybe TRBD2 (5 bases). Germline values: CDR1 DFQATT, CDR2 SNEGSKA (reference sequence). The CDR3 has 15 residues. Trimming pared 5 bases from V and 4 bases from J, leaving 18 bases between. The CDR3 loop reads CSAPHRGSGYNEQFF. The CDR3 nucleotides are TGCAGTGCTCCCCACCGGGGATCCGGATACAATGAGCAGTTCTTC.

This clonotype was found a few times. This chain uses TRBV6-1 with TRBJ2-1, with 10 bases that match TRBD2. CDR3 length: 16 amino acids. J lost 8 bases, V lost 8 bases, and 15 bases had no gene match. Germline V gives CDR1 MNHNS, CDR2 SASEGT. CDR3 nucleotides: TGTGCCAGCCGGATGGCTGCTAGCGGGAGTTCGGATGAGCAGTTCTTC. Protein product: CASRMAASGSSDEQFF.

Only a few counts were recorded for this clonotype. This CDR3 reads CASSLGLGGSGWEQYF. CDR3 sequence (DNA): TGTGCCAGCAGCTTAGGTTTGGGCGGGAGTGGCTGGGAGCAGTACTTC. The chain is built from TRBV7-6 and TRBJ2-7; 7 bases are shared with TRBD2. This CDR3 is 16 amino acids long. Losses at the gene ends were 1 base for V and 7 bases for J; bases not matched to a gene: 13. The germline CDR1 and CDR2 sequences are SGHVS and FNYEAQ.

This clonotype was picked up many times. The chain carries TRBV6-5 and TRBJ2-3; D is undetermined. The CDR3 is 13 amino acids. Trimming pared 0 bases from V and 4 bases from J, leaving 5 bases between. Germline V gives CDR1 MNHEY, CDR2 SVGAGI. The CDR3 DNA follows: TGTGCCAGCAGTTACTCGAGTGCAGATACGCAGTATTTT. Residues: CASSYSSADTQYF.

This clonotype was found a few times. V and J are TRBV20-1 and TRBJ1-3, with TRBD1 matching over 7 bases. Germline V gene data show CDR1 as DFQATT and CDR2 as SNEGSKA (reference sequence). This CDR3 has 15 amino acids. V gave up 1 base and J gave up 0 bases; unmatched junction bases: 3. The CDR3 nucleotides are TGCAGTGCTAGAGTGGGACAGAACTCTGGAAACACCATATATTTT. Translation gives CSARVGQNSGNTIYF.